This T cell receptor (beta chain) emerged from a study of CDR3 diversity in severe acne. In its sample, this clonotype was seen a few times. The CDR3 length is 17 residues. The junction had 8 bases not matched to a gene; V was cut back by 2 bases and J by 2 bases. The V gene's germline CDR1 is SEHNR and CDR2 FQNEAQ (reference sequence). From the PCR reads, TCRdb called clonotypes with MiXCR, one entry per CDR3 protein. The sample contains around 94,000 distinct CDR3 sequences, 51% of which appear only once. The sample taken for sequencing was blood. The J gene is TRBJ2-2, the V gene TRBV7-9; 7 positions match TRBD1. The sequence came from a male donor with acne. CDR3 region: CASSLPWTGPNTGELFF. The CDR3 DNA is TGTGCCAGCAGCTTACCCTGGACAGGTCCAAACACCGGGGAGCTGTTTTTT.